A selection of T cell receptor beta chains follows, all from one sample in a study of blood T cell repertoires in COVID-19. TCRdb keeps only in-frame clones here, not all; method: immunoSEQ multiplex PCR. In the table there are about 140,000 clones, roughly four fifths of which are singletons. Sequencing was done on a sample of PBMCs or T cells enriched from blood (not recorded which). The receptors derive from a woman between 18 and 29 years old who had been exposed to COVID-19. CDR3s include the opening cysteine and the closing phenylalanine or tryptophan. Fields, in order: clone size, V gene, D gene, J gene, CDR3 length, CDR3 protein, CDR3 DNA. A D gene is named only where the DNA matches it firmly. For some rows the clone size is stated as once, few or many, or as a class when expanded; others skip it.

abundance: NA
v_gene: TRBV10-3
d_gene: NA
j_gene: TRBJ1-2
len: 17
CDR3aa: CAISLKLPQGSHYGYTF
CDR3nt: TGTGCCATCAGCCTTAAATTACCCCAGGGGAGTCACTATGGCTACACCTTC

abundance: once
v_gene: TRBV30
d_gene: NA
j_gene: TRBJ1-5
len: 15
CDR3aa: CAWSVWGGAGQPQHF
CDR3nt: TGTGCCTGGAGTGTATGGGGGGGGGCTGGGCAGCCCCAGCATTTT

abundance: NA
v_gene: TRBV14
d_gene: NA
j_gene: TRBJ1-2
len: 15
CDR3aa: CASSQDLRFPYGYTF
CDR3nt: TGTGCCAGCAGCCAAGATCTGCGTTTCCCTTATGGCTACACCTTC

abundance: NA
v_gene: TRBV18
d_gene: NA
j_gene: TRBJ2-3
len: 14
CDR3aa: CASSPDLGADTQYF
CDR3nt: TGTGCCAGCTCACCCGACCTAGGGGCCGATACGCAGTATTTT

abundance: NA
v_gene: TRBV3-1/TRBV3-2
d_gene: TRBD1
j_gene: TRBJ1-6
len: 16
CDR3aa: CASSPRTGGPHSPLHF
CDR3nt: TGTGCCAGCAGTCCTCGGACAGGGGGGCCCCATTCACCCCTCCACTTT

abundance: NA
v_gene: TRBV25-1
d_gene: TRBD1
j_gene: TRBJ2-7
len: 12
CDR3aa: CASSGGGHEQYF
CDR3nt: TGTGCCAGCAGTGGAGGGGGCCACGAGCAGTACTTC

abundance: NA
v_gene: TRBV30
d_gene: TRBD2
j_gene: TRBJ2-2
len: 19
CDR3aa: CAWRGVGLAGGPYTGELFF
CDR3nt: TGTGCCTGGAGGGGAGTTGGACTAGCGGGAGGGCCGTACACCGGGGAGCTGTTTTTT

abundance: NA
v_gene: TRBV6-6
d_gene: TRBD1
j_gene: TRBJ2-2
len: 15
CDR3aa: CASSPQGSGTGELFF
CDR3nt: TGTGCCAGCAGTCCACAGGGGTCGGGCACCGGGGAGCTGTTTTTT

abundance: NA
v_gene: TRBV5-5
d_gene: NA
j_gene: TRBJ1-3
len: 17
CDR3aa: CASSLYIEDISGNTIYF
CDR3nt: TGTGCCAGCAGCTTGTATATTGAGGATATTTCCGGAAACACCATATATTTT

abundance: NA
v_gene: TRBV11-2
d_gene: TRBD1
j_gene: TRBJ1-1
len: 14
CDR3aa: CASSSTGLNTEAFF
CDR3nt: TGTGCCAGCAGCTCGACAGGGCTTAACACTGAAGCTTTCTTT

abundance: NA
v_gene: TRBV29-1
d_gene: TRBD2
j_gene: TRBJ2-1
len: 18
CDR3aa: CSVERLAGGPSSYNEQFF
CDR3nt: TGCAGCGTTGAAAGACTAGCGGGAGGGCCTAGCTCCTACAATGAGCAGTTCTTC

abundance: NA
v_gene: TRBV6-5
d_gene: NA
j_gene: TRBJ2-5
len: 16
CDR3aa: CASSYSSGSGVETQYF
CDR3nt: TGTGCCAGCAGTTACTCGAGCGGGTCTGGGGTGGAGACCCAGTACTTC

abundance: NA
v_gene: TRBV11-2
d_gene: NA
j_gene: TRBJ2-5
len: 16
CDR3aa: CASRSGGQFMGETQYF
CDR3nt: TGTGCCAGCAGATCCGGAGGGCAGTTTATGGGAGAGACCCAGTACTTC

abundance: NA
v_gene: TRBV27
d_gene: TRBD1
j_gene: TRBJ1-5
len: 16
CDR3aa: CASSQRTGFGNQPQHF
CDR3nt: TGTGCCAGCAGTCAAAGGACAGGGTTCGGCAATCAGCCCCAGCATTTT

abundance: NA
v_gene: TRBV5-1
d_gene: NA
j_gene: TRBJ2-5
len: 15
CDR3aa: CASNTGRGTQETQYF
CDR3nt: TGCGCCAGCAACACGGGGAGGGGGACCCAAGAGACCCAGTACTTC

abundance: NA
v_gene: TRBV5-1
d_gene: TRBD1
j_gene: TRBJ1-4
len: 12
CDR3aa: CASSDRGEKLFF
CDR3nt: TGCGCCAGCAGCGACAGGGGTGAAAAACTGTTTTTT

abundance: NA
v_gene: TRBV6-5
d_gene: NA
j_gene: TRBJ1-3
len: 14
CDR3aa: CASRRGAAGNTIYF
CDR3nt: TGTGCCAGCAGGCGGGGGGCAGCTGGAAACACCATATATTTT

abundance: NA
v_gene: TRBV5-1
d_gene: NA
j_gene: TRBJ2-5
len: 14
CDR3aa: CASRSGRVGETQYF
CDR3nt: TGCGCCAGCAGATCTGGTCGAGTCGGGGAGACCCAGTACTTC

abundance: NA
v_gene: TRBV19
d_gene: TRBD2
j_gene: TRBJ2-7
len: 14
CDR3aa: CASSIGLAGDEQYF
CDR3nt: TGTGCCAGTAGTATAGGTCTAGCGGGAGACGAGCAGTACTTC

abundance: few
v_gene: TRBV19
d_gene: NA
j_gene: TRBJ2-2
len: 15
CDR3aa: CASSIAGSNTGELFF
CDR3nt: TGTGCCAGTAGTATCGCAGGCAGCAACACCGGGGAGCTGTTTTTT

abundance: NA
v_gene: TRBV5-1
d_gene: TRBD1
j_gene: TRBJ1-4
len: 14
CDR3aa: CASSLGRGSEKLFF
CDR3nt: TGCGCCAGCAGCTTGGGCAGGGGGAGTGAAAAACTGTTTTTT

abundance: NA
v_gene: TRBV6-5
d_gene: TRBD1
j_gene: TRBJ2-7
len: 13
CDR3aa: CASSRGQGAQQYF
CDR3nt: TGTGCCAGCAGCCGAGGACAGGGGGCTCAGCAGTACTTC

abundance: NA
v_gene: TRBV14
d_gene: TRBD2
j_gene: TRBJ2-7
len: 13
CDR3aa: CASRTSGSHEQYF
CDR3nt: TGTGCCAGCAGGACTAGCGGGAGCCACGAGCAGTACTTC